These T cell receptor beta chains were read from a single sample in a study of preoperative IRX-2 immunotherapy in early breast cancer. Data came from immunoSEQ multiplex PCR; TCRdb stores just in-frame clones and leaves some out. The sample lists about 42,000 clones, 70% to 80% occurring once. The sample in question was tumor tissue, obtained after IRX-2 immunotherapy. The source is a human donor with breast cancer. CDR3s include the opening cysteine and the closing phenylalanine or tryptophan. The D gene is left open where the match is weak. Not all rows give a size; the values are once, few, many and, for expanded clones, a class.

CDR3aa,CDR3nt,v_gene,abundance,d_gene,j_gene
CASRGDRGDTQYF,TGTGCCAGTAGGGGGGACCGGGGGGATACGCAGTATTTT,TRBV19,once,-,TRBJ2-3
CASTRVGDTEAFF,TGTGCCAGCACCCGGGTGGGGGACACTGAAGCTTTCTTT,TRBV12-5,-,-,TRBJ1-1
CASSFGRGGTEAFF,TGTGCCAGCAGTTTTGGCAGGGGAGGCACTGAAGCTTTCTTT,TRBV22-1,-,-,TRBJ1-1
CARLRDRRTGELFF,TGCGCCAGACTCCGGGACAGACGCACCGGGGAGCTGTTTTTT,TRBV5-1,-,TRBD1,TRBJ2-2
CASSTGQGIYEQYF,TGCGCCAGCAGCACCGGACAGGGAATCTACGAGCAGTACTTC,TRBV5-1,once,TRBD1,TRBJ2-7
CASGRGDNTGELFF,TGTGCCAGCGGCAGGGGTGACAACACCGGGGAGCTGTTTTTT,TRBV25-1,-,-,TRBJ2-2
CASSPRVYQETQYF,TGTGCCAGCAGTCCCCGAGTGTACCAAGAGACCCAGTACTTC,TRBV6-8,-,-,TRBJ2-5
CASSYTGEGALNTEAFF,TGTGCCAGCAGTTACACGGGGGAAGGTGCCCTAAACACTGAAGCTTTCTTT,TRBV6-8,-,-,TRBJ1-1
CATSRRQGASINEQFF,TGTGCCACCAGCAGGAGGCAGGGGGCTAGCATCAATGAGCAGTTCTTC,TRBV15,once,TRBD1,TRBJ2-1
CASSYSSAFPHF,TGTGCCAGCAGTTACTCATCAGCCTTTCCGCACTTC,TRBV6-8,-,-,TRBJ2-4
CASSNPRAGAYEQYF,TGTGCCAGCAGCAACCCTCGGGCAGGGGCCTACGAGCAGTACTTC,TRBV11-1,-,-,TRBJ2-7
CSAHIDRGEAFF,TGCAGCGCTCACATTGACCGAGGTGAAGCTTTCTTT,TRBV29-1,-,-,TRBJ1-1
CASSLLQVRAYNEQFF,TGTGCCAGCAGCTTATTGCAGGTCCGGGCCTACAATGAGCAGTTCTTC,TRBV7-4,-,-,TRBJ2-1
CASSFSGRITDTQYF,TGTGCCAGCAGTTTTAGCGGGAGGATAACAGATACGCAGTATTTT,TRBV7-1,-,TRBD2,TRBJ2-3
CASGFHGAGELFF,TGTGCTAGTGGTTTTCATGGGGCTGGGGAGCTGTTTTTT,TRBV12-5,-,-,TRBJ2-2
CASSPGSQDAYEQYF,TGCGCCAGCAGCCCTGGTTCACAGGATGCCTACGAGCAGTACTTC,TRBV5-1,-,-,TRBJ2-7
CASRLAGTQETQYF,TGTGCCAGCCGACTAGCGGGGACCCAAGAGACCCAGTACTTC,TRBV6-4,-,TRBD2,TRBJ2-5
CASSLAGSSGNTIYF,TGCGCCAGCAGCTTGGCGGGCTCCTCTGGAAACACCATATATTTT,TRBV5-1,-,-,TRBJ1-3
CASSQGLPGGVSAAQETQYF,TGTGCCAGCAGCCAAGGACTTCCGGGGGGGGTTTCGGCGGCCCAAGAGACCCAGTACTTC,TRBV7-6,-,TRBD2,TRBJ2-5
CASSLGQGREKLFF,TGTGCCAGTAGTTTGGGACAGGGGAGGGAAAAACTGTTTTTT,TRBV19,-,TRBD1,TRBJ1-4
CASSTDTLNTEAFF,TGTGCCAGCAGTACGGACACCTTGAACACTGAAGCTTTCTTT,TRBV6-8,-,-,TRBJ1-1
CASSPQGARPQHF,TGTGCCAGCAGTCCCCAGGGGGCCAGGCCCCAGCATTTT,TRBV28,-,TRBD1,TRBJ1-5
CASSDRGGAGELFF,TGCGCCAGCAGTGATCGAGGGGGGGCCGGGGAGCTGTTTTTT,TRBV10-1,-,-,TRBJ2-2
CSAEGGGVYGYTF,TGCAGCGCCGAGGGAGGGGGTGTCTATGGCTACACCTTC,TRBV29-1,once,-,TRBJ1-2
CASRESDRTRGYGYTF,TGTGCCAGCAGAGAATCCGACCGAACCCGGGGCTATGGCTACACCTTC,TRBV6-8,-,-,TRBJ1-2
CASNKRESTEAFF,TGTGCCAGCAATAAGAGGGAATCTACTGAAGCTTTCTTT,TRBV6-8,-,-,TRBJ1-1
CACPQGHYGYTF,TGTGCCTGCCCCCAGGGGCACTATGGCTACACCTTC,TRBV30,-,-,TRBJ1-2
CAGRTGEDQPQHF,TGTGCCGGCAGGACAGGGGAAGATCAGCCCCAGCATTTT,TRBV6-8,medium-sized,TRBD1,TRBJ1-5
CASSESASLEQYF,TGCGCCAGCAGTGAGTCCGCCTCCCTCGAGCAGTACTTC,TRBV10-1,-,-,TRBJ2-7
CATSAVRGNYGYTF,TGTGCCACCAGCGCCGTTCGGGGAAATTATGGCTACACCTTC,TRBV15,-,-,TRBJ1-2
CASSELTGGTQYF,TGCGCCAGCAGTGAGTTGACAGGGGGCACGCAGTATTTT,TRBV10-1,-,TRBD1,TRBJ2-3
CASSEAGSGTDTQYF,TGTGCCAGCAGTGAAGCGGGTTCGGGCACAGATACGCAGTATTTT,TRBV6-4,-,-,TRBJ2-3
CASSKYPQGRGDQPQHF,TGTGCCAGTAGTAAATACCCACAGGGGCGGGGGGATCAGCCCCAGCATTTT,TRBV19,-,TRBD1,TRBJ1-5
CASGQGENIQYF,TGCGCCAGCGGTCAGGGGGAGAACATTCAGTACTTC,TRBV10-2,-,TRBD1,TRBJ2-4
CASSELINSPLHF,TGTGCCAGCAGTGAACTTATTAATTCACCCCTCCACTTT,TRBV6-4,-,-,TRBJ1-6